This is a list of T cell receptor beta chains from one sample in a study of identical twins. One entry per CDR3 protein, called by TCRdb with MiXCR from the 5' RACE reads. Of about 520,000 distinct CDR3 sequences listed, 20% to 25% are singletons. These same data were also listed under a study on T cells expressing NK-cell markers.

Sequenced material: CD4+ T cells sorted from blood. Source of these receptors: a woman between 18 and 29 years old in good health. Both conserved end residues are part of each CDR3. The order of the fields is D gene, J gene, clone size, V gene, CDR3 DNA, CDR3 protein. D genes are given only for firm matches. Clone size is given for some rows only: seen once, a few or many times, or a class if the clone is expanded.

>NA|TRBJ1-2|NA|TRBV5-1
TGCGCCAGCAGTGGACAGAGGGGCTGGTACACCTTC
CASSGQRGWYTF
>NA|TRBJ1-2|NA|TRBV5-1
TGCGCCAGCAGCTTGGATAGGGCGTCGAATGTGGGGACCTTC
CASSLDRASNVGTF
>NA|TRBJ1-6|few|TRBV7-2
TGTGCCAGCAGCTTAGCTTCAGGGTATAATTCACCCCTCCACTTT
CASSLASGYNSPLHF
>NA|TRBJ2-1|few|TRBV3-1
TGTGCCAGCAGCCAATGGCAGGGCGGTGAGCAGTTCTTC
CASSQWQGGEQFF
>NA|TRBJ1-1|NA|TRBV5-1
TGCGCCAGCAGCTTCCACCAAACCGGAACTGAAGCTTTCTTT
CASSFHQTGTEAFF
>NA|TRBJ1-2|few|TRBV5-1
TGCGCCAGCAGCTTGCAACAGTCCCTCGGTGGCTACACCTTC
CASSLQQSLGGYTF
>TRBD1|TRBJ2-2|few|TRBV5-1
TGCGCCAGTTACCCGGGACAGGGTGGCACCGGGGAGCTGTTTTTT
CASYPGQGGTGELFF
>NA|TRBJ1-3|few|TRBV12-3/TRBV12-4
TGTGCCAGCAGTGGAAACACCATATATTTT
CASSGNTIYF
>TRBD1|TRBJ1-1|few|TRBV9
TGTGCCAGCAGCGTAGGAAGGACAGGGAGGACTGAAGCTTTCTTT
CASSVGRTGRTEAFF
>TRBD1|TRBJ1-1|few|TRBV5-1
TGCGCCAGCAGCTCGGAGGGGGCAAGGGGCACTGAAGCTTTCTTT
CASSSEGARGTEAFF
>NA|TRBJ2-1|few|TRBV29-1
TGCAGCGTTGAATCGCCCAAGCAGTTCTTC
CSVESPKQFF
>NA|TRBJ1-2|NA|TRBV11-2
TGTGCCAGCAGCTTAGTGGGCAGAAACTATGGCTACACCTTC
CASSLVGRNYGYTF
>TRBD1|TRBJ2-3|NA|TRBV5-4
TGTGCCAGCAGCATTGACAGGGACGATACGCAGTATTTT
CASSIDRDDTQYF
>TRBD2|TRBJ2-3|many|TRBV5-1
TGCGCCAGCAGCTTGGACCCACTAGCGGGGGGTACAGATACGCAGTATTTT
CASSLDPLAGGTDTQYF
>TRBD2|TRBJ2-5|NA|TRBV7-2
TGTGCCAGCAGCTTAGGGCGCGGGAGTGGAGAGACCCAGTACTTC
CASSLGRGSGETQYF
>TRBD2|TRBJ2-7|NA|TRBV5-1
TGCGCCAGCAGCTTGACAGGACTAGAGTACGAGCAGTACTTC
CASSLTGLEYEQYF
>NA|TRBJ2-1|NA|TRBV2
TGTGCCAGCAGTGTATCCGGGGGCCGCTACAATGAGCAGTTCTTC
CASSVSGGRYNEQFF
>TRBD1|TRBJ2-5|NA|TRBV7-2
TGTGCCAGCAGCTTAGGGTCCGGGACAGAAGAGACCCAGTACTTC
CASSLGSGTEETQYF
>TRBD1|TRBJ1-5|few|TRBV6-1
TGTGCCAGCAGGACGACAGGGTATGGCAATCAGCCCCAGCATTTT
CASRTTGYGNQPQHF
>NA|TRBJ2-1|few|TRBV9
TGTGCCAGCGGGGACACCTACAATGAGCAGTTCTTC
CASGDTYNEQFF
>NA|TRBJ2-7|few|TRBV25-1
TGTGCCAGCAGTGATTGGCAGGGTGGCATCTACGAGCAGTACTTC
CASSDWQGGIYEQYF
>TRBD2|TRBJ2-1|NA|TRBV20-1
TGCAGTGCTAGGATACTAGCGCCGAGCTCCTACAATGAGCAGTTCTTC
CSARILAPSSYNEQFF
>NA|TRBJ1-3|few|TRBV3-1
TGTGCCAGCAGCCACGGCCCGGCGGACTCTGGAAACACCATATATTTT
CASSHGPADSGNTIYF
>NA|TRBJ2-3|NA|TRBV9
TGTGCCAGCAGCGTAGGGGCAGGGGCCACAGATACGCAGTATTTT
CASSVGAGATDTQYF
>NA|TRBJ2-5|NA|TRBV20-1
TGCAGTGCCAACCAAGAGACCCAGTACTTC
CSANQETQYF
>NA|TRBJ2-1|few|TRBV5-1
TGCGCCAGCAGCCAGGACTCGACCCCCAATGAGCAGTTCTTC
CASSQDSTPNEQFF
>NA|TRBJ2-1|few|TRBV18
TGTGCCAGCTCACCTCAACGGGGGCCCTACAATGAGCAGTTCTTC
CASSPQRGPYNEQFF
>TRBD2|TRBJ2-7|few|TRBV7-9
TGTGCCAGCAGCTTTCCACTAGCGGGAGTTTTATACGAGCAGTACTTC
CASSFPLAGVLYEQYF
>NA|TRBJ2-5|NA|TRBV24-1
TGTGCCACCATCGGTCGGGCGGGAGAGGGGGAAGAGACCCAGTACTTC
CATIGRAGEGEETQYF
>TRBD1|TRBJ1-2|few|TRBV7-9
TGTGCCAGCAGCGCCCGGGACAGTAGGGTCTACTATGGCTACACCTTC
CASSARDSRVYYGYTF
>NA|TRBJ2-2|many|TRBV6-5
TGTGCCAGCAGTTACGCTGCCCGGAACACCGGGGAGCTGTTTTTT
CASSYAARNTGELFF
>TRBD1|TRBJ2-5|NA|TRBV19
TGTGCCAGTAGTCCCCAAGGGGACAGTGGAGAGACCCAGTACTTC
CASSPQGDSGETQYF
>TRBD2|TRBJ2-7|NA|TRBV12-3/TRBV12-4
TGTGCCAGCAGTCTAACGGGACTAGCGGCCTACGAGCAGTACTTC
CASSLTGLAAYEQYF
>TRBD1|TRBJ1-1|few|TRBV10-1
TGCGCCAGCAGTGCAGGACAGGGACACACTGAAGCTTTCTTT
CASSAGQGHTEAFF
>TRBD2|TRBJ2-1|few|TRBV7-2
TGTGCCAGCAGCAGAGGGGCTAGCGGGAGATTATACAATGAGCAGTTCTTC
CASSRGASGRLYNEQFF
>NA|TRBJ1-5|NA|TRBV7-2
TGTGCCAGCAGCTACCAGGTGGATAGCAATCAGCCCCAGCATTTT
CASSYQVDSNQPQHF
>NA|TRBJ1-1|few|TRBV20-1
TGCAGTGCAATAAGGGACATGAACACTGAAGCTTTCTTT
CSAIRDMNTEAFF
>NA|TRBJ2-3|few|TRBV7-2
TGTGCCAGCAGCTTAATGTCGGGAAGCACAGATACGCAGTATTTT
CASSLMSGSTDTQYF
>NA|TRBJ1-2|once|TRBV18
TGTGCCAGCTCACCGGCAAGTTATGGCTACACCTTC
CASSPASYGYTF
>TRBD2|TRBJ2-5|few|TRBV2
TGTGCCAGCAGTGAACGGCTAGCGGGAGGGACCCAAGAGACCCAGTACTTC
CASSERLAGGTQETQYF
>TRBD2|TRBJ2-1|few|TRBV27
TGTGCCAGCGGCTACGGACTAGCGGTGGGCAATGAGCAGTTCTTC
CASGYGLAVGNEQFF
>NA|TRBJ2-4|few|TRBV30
TGTGCCTGGAGTGTTGGGGGGATGGACATTCAGTACTTC
CAWSVGGMDIQYF
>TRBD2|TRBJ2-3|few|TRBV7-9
TGTGCCAGCAGCCCTACTAGCGGGGGCACAGATACGCAGTATTTT
CASSPTSGGTDTQYF
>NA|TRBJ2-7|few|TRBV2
TGTGCCAGCAGCGGGGACGGGTCCTACGAGCAGTACTTC
CASSGDGSYEQYF
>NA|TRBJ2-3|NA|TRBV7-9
TGTGCCAGCAGTCCTGGACGGGAGACAGATACGCAGTATTTT
CASSPGRETDTQYF
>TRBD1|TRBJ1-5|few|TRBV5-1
TGCGCCAGCAGCTTGGGGACAGGGCAGGTTCAGCCCCAGCATTTT
CASSLGTGQVQPQHF
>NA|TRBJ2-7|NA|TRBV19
TGTGCCAGTAGTACGAGGGGGTACTCCTACGAGCAGTACTTC
CASSTRGYSYEQYF
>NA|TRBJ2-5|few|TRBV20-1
TGCAGTGCTAGAGGGCAAAGGCAAGAGACCCAGTACTTC
CSARGQRQETQYF
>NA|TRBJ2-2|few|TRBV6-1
TGTGCCAGCGGTCCCCCGGAGAACACCGGGGAGCTGTTTTTT
CASGPPENTGELFF
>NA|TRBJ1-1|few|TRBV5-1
TGCGCCAGCAGCTTGGCCCCGGCGGACACTGAAGCTTTCTTT
CASSLAPADTEAFF
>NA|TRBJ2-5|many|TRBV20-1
TGCAGTGCCGAGGACTACCAGGAGACCCAGTACTTC
CSAEDYQETQYF
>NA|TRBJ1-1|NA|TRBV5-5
TGTGCCAGCAGCTTGGACGGGACGGACAACACTGAAGCTTTCTTT
CASSLDGTDNTEAFF
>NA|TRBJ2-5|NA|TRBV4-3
TGCGCCAGCAGCCAAGAGCTCGGGGGTTCAGGAGAGACCCAGTACTTC
CASSQELGGSGETQYF